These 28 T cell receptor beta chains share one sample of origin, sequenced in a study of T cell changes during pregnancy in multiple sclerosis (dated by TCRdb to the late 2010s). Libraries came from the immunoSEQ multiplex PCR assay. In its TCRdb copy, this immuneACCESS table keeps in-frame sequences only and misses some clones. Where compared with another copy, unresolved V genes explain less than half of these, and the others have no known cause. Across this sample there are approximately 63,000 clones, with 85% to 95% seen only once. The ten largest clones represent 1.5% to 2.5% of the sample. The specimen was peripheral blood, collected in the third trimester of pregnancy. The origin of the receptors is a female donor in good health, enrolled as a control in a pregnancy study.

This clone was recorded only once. The CDR3 coding sequence is TGTGCCAGCATGGGACTAGCGGGAGCGCGGGAGCAGTTCTTC. Its translation: CASMGLAGAREQFF. J is TRBJ2-1 and V is TRBV11-2; 14 bases fit TRBD2. In germline, CDR1 is SGHAT, CDR2 FQNNGV. Trimming took 7 bases from V and 10 from J; bases not matched to a gene: 6. The CDR3 has 14 amino acids. Supplemented by reference TRBV11-2 and TRBJ2-1, the full variable domain reads EAGVAQSPRYKIIEKRQSVAFWCNPISGHATLYWYQQILGQGPKLLIQFQNNGVVDDSQLPKDRFSAERLKGVDSTLKIQPAKLEDSAVYLCASMGLAGAREQFFGPGTRLTVL.

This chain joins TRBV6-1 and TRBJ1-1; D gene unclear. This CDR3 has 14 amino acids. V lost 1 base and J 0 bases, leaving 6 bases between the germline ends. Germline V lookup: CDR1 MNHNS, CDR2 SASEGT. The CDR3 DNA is TGTGCCAGCAGTGAAGAAAGCTTGAACACTGAAGCTTTCTTT. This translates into CASSEESLNTEAFF.

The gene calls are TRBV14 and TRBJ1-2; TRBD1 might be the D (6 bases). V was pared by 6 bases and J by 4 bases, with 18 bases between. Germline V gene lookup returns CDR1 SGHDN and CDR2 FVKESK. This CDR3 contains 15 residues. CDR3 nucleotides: TGTGCCAGCAGAGGAAGGGGGACGTTAAGCTATGGCTACACCTTC. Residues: CASRGRGTLSYGYTF.

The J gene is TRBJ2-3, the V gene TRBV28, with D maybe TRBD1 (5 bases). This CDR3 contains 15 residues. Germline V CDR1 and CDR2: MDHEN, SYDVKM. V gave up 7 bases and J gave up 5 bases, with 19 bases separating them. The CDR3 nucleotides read TGTGCCAGCACCATAATAGCAGGAAGGGGAGATACGCAGTATTTT. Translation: CASTIIAGRGDTQYF.

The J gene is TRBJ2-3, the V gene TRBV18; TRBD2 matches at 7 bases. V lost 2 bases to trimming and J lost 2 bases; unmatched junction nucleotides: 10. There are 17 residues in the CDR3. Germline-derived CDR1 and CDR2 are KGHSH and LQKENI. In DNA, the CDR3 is TGTGCCAGCTCACCAAGGTCTCTAGCGGCAACCACAGATACGCAGTATTTT. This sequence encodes CASSPRSLAATTDTQYF.

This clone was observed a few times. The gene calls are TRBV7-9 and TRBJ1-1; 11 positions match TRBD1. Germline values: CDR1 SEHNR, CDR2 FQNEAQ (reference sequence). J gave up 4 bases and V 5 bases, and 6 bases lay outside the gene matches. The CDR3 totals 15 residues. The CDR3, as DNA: TGTGCCAGCAGCGTGGGGACAGGGGGGAGCACTGAAGCTTTCTTT. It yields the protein CASSVGTGGSTEAFF.

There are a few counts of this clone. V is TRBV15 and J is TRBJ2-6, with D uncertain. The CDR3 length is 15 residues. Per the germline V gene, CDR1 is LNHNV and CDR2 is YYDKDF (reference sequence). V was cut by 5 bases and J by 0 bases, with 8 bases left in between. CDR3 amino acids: CATSLRGSGANVLTF. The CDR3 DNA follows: TGTGCCACCAGCCTGCGAGGCTCTGGGGCCAACGTCCTGACTTTC.

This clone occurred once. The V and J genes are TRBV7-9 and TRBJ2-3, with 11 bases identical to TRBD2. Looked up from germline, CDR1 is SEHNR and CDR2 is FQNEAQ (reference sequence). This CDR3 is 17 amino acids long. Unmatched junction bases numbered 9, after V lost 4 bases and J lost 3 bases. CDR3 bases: TGTGCCAGCAGCTCACTCAAGGGACTAGCGGTAACAGATACGCAGTATTTT. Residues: CASSSLKGLAVTDTQYF. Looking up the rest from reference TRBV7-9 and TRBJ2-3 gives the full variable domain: DTGVSQNPRHKITKRGQNVTFRCDPISEHNRLYWYRQTLGQGPEFLTYFQNEAQLEKSRLLSDRFSAERPKGSFSTLEIQRTEQGDSAMYLCASSSLKGLAVTDTQYFGPGTRLTVL.

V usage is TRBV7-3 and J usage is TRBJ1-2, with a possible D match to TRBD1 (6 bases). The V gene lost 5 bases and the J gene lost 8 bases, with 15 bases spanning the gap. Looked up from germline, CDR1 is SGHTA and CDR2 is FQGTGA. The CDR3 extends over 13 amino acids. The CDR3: CASSPFGGEGYTF. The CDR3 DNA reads TGTGCCAGCAGCCCCTTTGGGGGCGAAGGCTACACCTTC.

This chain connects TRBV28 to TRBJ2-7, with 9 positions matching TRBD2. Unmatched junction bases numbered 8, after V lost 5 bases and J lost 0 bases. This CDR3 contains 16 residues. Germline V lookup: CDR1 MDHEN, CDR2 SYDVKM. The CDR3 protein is CASSGASGAGSYEQYF. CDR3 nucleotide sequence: TGTGCCAGCAGTGGGGCTAGCGGGGCGGGCTCCTACGAGCAGTACTTC. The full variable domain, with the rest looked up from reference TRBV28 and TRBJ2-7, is DVKVTQSSRYLVKRTGEKVFLECVQDMDHENMFWYRQDPGLGLRLIYFSYDVKMKEKGDIPEGYSVSREKKERFSLILESASTNQTSMYLCASSGASGAGSYEQYFGPGTRLTVT.

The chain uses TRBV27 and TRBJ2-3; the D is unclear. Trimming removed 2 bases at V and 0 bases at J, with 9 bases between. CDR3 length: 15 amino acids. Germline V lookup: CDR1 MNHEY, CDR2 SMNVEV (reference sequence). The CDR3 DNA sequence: TGTGCCAGCAGTTTACAACGGTTTAGCACAGATACGCAGTATTTT. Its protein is CASSLQRFSTDTQYF.

This chain's CDR3 is CASSLQGNQPQHF. As DNA, the CDR3 is TGTGCCAGCAGTTTGCAGGGGAATCAGCCCCAGCATTTT. The chain is built from TRBV6-1 and TRBJ1-5, with D perhaps matching TRBD1 (6 bases). CDR1 and CDR2 from the germline V gene are MNHNS and SASEGT. V lost 5 bases, J lost 4 bases, and 9 bases lay in between. The CDR3 covers 13 residues.

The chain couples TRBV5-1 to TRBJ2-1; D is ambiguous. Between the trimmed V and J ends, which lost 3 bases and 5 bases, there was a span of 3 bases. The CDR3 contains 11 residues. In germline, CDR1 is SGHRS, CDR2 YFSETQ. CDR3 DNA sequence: TGCGCCAGCAGCTCAAACAATGAGCAGTTCTTC. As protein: CASSSNNEQFF.

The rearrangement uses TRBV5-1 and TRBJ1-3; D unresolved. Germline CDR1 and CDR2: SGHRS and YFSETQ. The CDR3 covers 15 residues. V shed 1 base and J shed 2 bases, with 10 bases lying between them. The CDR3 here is CASSLSGGAGNTIYF. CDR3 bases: TGCGCCAGCAGCTTGTCCGGAGGCGCTGGAAACACCATATATTTT.

In DNA form, the CDR3 reads TGTGCCTGGTCCAGTGGCCTAGGTGTGGGAGGGGAGACCCAGTACTTC. This sequence encodes CAWSSGLGVGGETQYF. The V and J genes are TRBV30 and TRBJ2-5; 7 nucleotides agree with TRBD2. V was pared by 5 bases and J by 5 bases, with 17 bases of the junction left unmatched. The CDR3 totals 16 residues. Looked up from germline, CDR1 is GTSNPN and CDR2 is SVGIG (reference sequence).

CDR3 in DNA: TGTGCCTGGAGTAGAAGCGGGAGGGCCGCGGGGACAGATACGCAGTATTTT. This gives the protein CAWSRSGRAAGTDTQYF. The chain joins TRBV30 to TRBJ2-3; 10 positions match TRBD2. The CDR3 covers 17 residues. The germline CDR1 and CDR2 sequences are GTSNPN and SVGIG (reference sequence). J was trimmed by 3 bases and V by 2 bases; bases with no gene match: 11.

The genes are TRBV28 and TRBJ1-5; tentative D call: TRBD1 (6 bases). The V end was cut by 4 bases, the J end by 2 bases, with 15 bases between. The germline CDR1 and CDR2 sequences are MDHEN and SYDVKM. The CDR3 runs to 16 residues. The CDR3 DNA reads TGTGCCAGCAGTTCGGGAGGGGGGCAGGGCAATCAGCCCCAGCATTTT. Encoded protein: CASSSGGGQGNQPQHF.

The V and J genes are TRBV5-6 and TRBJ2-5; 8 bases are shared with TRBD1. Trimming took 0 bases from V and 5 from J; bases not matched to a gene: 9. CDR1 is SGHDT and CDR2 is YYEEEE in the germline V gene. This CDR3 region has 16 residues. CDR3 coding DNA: TGTGCCAGCAGCTTGGGCCCAGGGGGCGCGGTTGAGACCCAGTACTTC. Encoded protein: CASSLGPGGAVETQYF.

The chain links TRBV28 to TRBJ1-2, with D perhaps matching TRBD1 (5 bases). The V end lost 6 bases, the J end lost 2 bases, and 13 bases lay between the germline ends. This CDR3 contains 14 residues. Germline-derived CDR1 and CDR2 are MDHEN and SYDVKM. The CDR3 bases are TGTGCCAGCAGGTTACCCCAGGGCAACTATGGCTACACCTTC. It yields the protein CASRLPQGNYGYTF.

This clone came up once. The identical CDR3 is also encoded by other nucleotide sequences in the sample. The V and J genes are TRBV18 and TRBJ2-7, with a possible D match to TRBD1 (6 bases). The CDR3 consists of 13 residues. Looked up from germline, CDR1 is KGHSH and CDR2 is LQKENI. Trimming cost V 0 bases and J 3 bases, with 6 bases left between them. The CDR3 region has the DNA TGTGCCAGCTCACCACCAGGGGGCTACGAGCAGTACTTC. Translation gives CASSPPGGYEQYF.

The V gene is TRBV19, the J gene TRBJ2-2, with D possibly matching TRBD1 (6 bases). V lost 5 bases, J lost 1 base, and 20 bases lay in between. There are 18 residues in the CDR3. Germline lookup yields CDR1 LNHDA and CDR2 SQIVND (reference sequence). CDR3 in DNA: TGTGCCAGTAGTCCTTACTACCTAGACAGGAAGAACACCGGGGAGCTGTTTTTT. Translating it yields CASSPYYLDRKNTGELFF.

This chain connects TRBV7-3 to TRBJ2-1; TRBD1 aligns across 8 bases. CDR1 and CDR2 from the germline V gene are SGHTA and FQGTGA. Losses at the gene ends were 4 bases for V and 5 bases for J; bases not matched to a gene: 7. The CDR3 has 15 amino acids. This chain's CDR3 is CASSYRGKGDNEQFF. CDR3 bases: TGTGCCAGCAGCTACAGGGGGAAGGGGGACAATGAGCAGTTCTTC. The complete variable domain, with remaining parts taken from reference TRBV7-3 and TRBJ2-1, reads GAGVSQTPSNKVTEKGKYVELRCDPISGHTALYWYRQSLGQGPEFLIYFQGTGAADDSGLPNDRFFAVRPEGSVSTLKIQRTERGDSAVYLCASSYRGKGDNEQFFGPGTRLTVL.

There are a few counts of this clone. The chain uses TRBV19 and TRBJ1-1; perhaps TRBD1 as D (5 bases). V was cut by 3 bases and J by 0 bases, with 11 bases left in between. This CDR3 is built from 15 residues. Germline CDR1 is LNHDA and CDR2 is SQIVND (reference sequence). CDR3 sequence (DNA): TGTGCCAGTAGTATTGGGGCTTTCTTGAACACTGAAGCTTTCTTT. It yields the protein CASSIGAFLNTEAFF. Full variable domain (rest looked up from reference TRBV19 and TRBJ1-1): DGGITQSPKYLFRKEGQNVTLSCEQNLNHDAMYWYRQDPGQGLRLIYYSQIVNDFQKGDIAEGYSVSREKKESFPLTVTSAQKNPTAFYLCASSIGAFLNTEAFFGQGTRLTVV.

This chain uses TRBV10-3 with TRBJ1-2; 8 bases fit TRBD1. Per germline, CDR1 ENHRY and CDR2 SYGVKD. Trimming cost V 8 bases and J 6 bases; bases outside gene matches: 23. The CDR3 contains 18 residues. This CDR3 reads CAIRPRANRWAGGHGYTF. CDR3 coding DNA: TGTGCCATCCGGCCCCGGGCTAATCGATGGGCAGGGGGCCATGGCTACACCTTC.

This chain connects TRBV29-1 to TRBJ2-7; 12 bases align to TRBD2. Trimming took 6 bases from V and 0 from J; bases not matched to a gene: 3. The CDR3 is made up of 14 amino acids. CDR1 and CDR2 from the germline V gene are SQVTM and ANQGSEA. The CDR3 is CSVLAGGSSYEQYF. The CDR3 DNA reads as TGCAGCGTACTAGCGGGGGGAAGCTCCTACGAGCAGTACTTC.

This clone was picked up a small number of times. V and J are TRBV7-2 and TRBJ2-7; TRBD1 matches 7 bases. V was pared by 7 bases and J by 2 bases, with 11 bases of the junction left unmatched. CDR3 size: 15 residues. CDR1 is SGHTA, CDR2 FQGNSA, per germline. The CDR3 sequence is CASTRIGTATYEQYF. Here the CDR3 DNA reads TGTGCCAGCACCCGTATCGGGACAGCTACCTACGAGCAGTACTTC. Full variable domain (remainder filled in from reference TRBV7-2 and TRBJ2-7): GAGVSQSPSNKVTEKGKDVELRCDPISGHTALYWYRQSLGQGLEFLIYFQGNSAPDKSGLPSDRFSAERTGGSVSTLTIQRTQQEDSAVYLCASTRIGTATYEQYFGPGTRLTVT.

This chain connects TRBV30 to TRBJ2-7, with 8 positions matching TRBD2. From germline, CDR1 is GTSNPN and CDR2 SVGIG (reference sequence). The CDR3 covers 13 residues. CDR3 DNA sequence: TGTGCAGCAATCCTCGGGGGGGACTACGAGCAGTACTTC. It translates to CAAILGGDYEQYF.

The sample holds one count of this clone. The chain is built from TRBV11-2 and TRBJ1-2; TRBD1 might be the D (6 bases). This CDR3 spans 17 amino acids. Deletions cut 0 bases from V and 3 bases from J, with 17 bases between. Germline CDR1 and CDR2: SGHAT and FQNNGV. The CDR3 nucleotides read TGTGCCAGCAGCTTAGACCCAAACCGGGGGGCTTACTATGGCTACACCTTC. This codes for CASSLDPNRGAYYGYTF.